The 3 T cell receptor beta chains given below trace back to one sample, sequenced in a study of regulatory T cells in long-lasting Graves disease. Indicated time point: persistent/refractory GD, antithyroid drugs over 5 years with positive TRAb. PBMC RNA served as the TCR library source. Construction of TCR beta libraries relied on iRepertoire HTBI primers and on Arm-PCR targeting CDR3 regions. MiXCR, run by TCRdb on the multiplex PCR reads, gives a single entry per CDR3 protein. This sample has around 460,000 distinct CDR3 sequences, with 22% found just once. The specimen was peripheral blood mononuclear cells (PBMCs), collected when the disease was refractory, from a patient treated with antithyroid drugs. These receptors originate from a female donor with Graves disease.

This clonotype was seen a few times. This chain uses TRBV24-1 with TRBJ2-5, with D tentatively TRBD2 (6 bases). V lost 4 bases and J 2 bases, leaving 7 bases between the germline ends. CDR1 is KGHDR and CDR2 is SFDVKD in the germline V gene. This CDR3 is 13 amino acids long. CDR3 loop: CATSEEGQETQYF. The CDR3 bases are TGTGCCACCAGTGAGGAGGGACAAGAGACCCAGTACTTC.

This clonotype was recorded at least ten times. This chain uses TRBV3-1 with TRBJ2-7, with D perhaps matching TRBD1 or TRBD2 (7 bases each). CDR3 length: 14 amino acids. Germline-derived CDR1 and CDR2 are LGHDT and YNNKEL (reference sequence). Trimming cost V 7 bases and J 5 bases, with 18 bases left between them. As DNA, the CDR3 is TGTGCCAGCACGAGACAGGGAGGGCTCGACGAGCAGTACTTC. Its translation: CASTRQGGLDEQYF.

The chain links TRBV6-5 to TRBJ2-7, with 10 bases lining up with TRBD2. Per germline, CDR1 MNHEY and CDR2 SVGAGI. V was pared by 2 bases and J by 4 bases, with 8 bases of the junction left unmatched. The CDR3 is 16 residues long. The DNA for the CDR3 is TGTGCCAGCAGTTACGGTCTAGCGGGAGTTCGGTACGAGCAGTACTTC. Encoded protein: CASSYGLAGVRYEQYF.